This T cell receptor beta chain was observed in a study of blood T cell repertoires in COVID-19. Study as a whole: The cDNA or gDNA used as material had been derived from T cells, B-cell-depleted T cells, or PBMCs.

Clones were sequenced by immunoSEQ multiplex PCR, and TCRdb holds only the in-frame ones, with some missing. The table shows under 350,000 clones, with more than 85% occurring only once. In its sample, this clone was seen once. V lost 4 bases and J lost 6, with 13 bases in between. The CDR3 has 13 residues. Germline loops: CDR1 SNHLY, CDR2 FYNNEI. This receptor was obtained from a man aged 40-55 years with acute or convalescent COVID-19. The source material was peripheral blood. The gene calls are TRBV2 and TRBJ2-7, with D perhaps matching TRBD2 (5 bases). The CDR3 spells CASSAHGESEQYF. Here the CDR3 DNA reads TGTGCCAGCAGTGCGCATGGGGAGAGCGAGCAGTACTTC. The variable domain in full, completed from reference TRBV2 and TRBJ2-7, reads EPEVTQTPSHQVTQMGQEVILRCVPISNHLYFYWYRQILGQKVEFLVSFYNNEISEKSEIFDDQFSVERPDGSNFTLKIRSTKLEDSAMYFCASSAHGESEQYFGPGTRLTVT.